This T cell receptor (beta chain) emerged from a study of T-cell reconstitution after alpha-beta-depleted transplantation in children (dated by TCRdb to about 2016). Regarding the research as a whole: Using TCR repertoire profiling, the study quantitatively followed how T-cell immune reconstitution unfolded in children after TCRalphabeta/CD19-depleted allogeneic hematopoietic cell transplantation. Study-level results and caveats: Hyperexpanded clone frequencies declined over subsequent months; after one year, T-cell counts and TCRbeta diversity were mostly attributed to newly produced T cells. In some patients, the high TCRbeta diversity seen at day 60 was put down to recipient T cells and intrathymic progenitors that had survived conditioning. Apparently early alphabetaT-cell count recovery about two months after transplant reportedly relied on only several hundred rapidly expanded clones derived from non-depleted graft cells.

Note on this clonotype: Its antigen is still unknown. Within one base of it there is no much larger clone, and no base qualities were kept.

The CDR3 sequence holds 14 residues, the cysteine and phenylalanine included. Only CDR3 DNA remains: 42 bases, in frame from the first base. The trim is 6 bases for V and 6 bases for J, with a gap of 15 bases between the germline ends. CDR1 and CDR2, looked up from the germline V gene, are MNHEY and SVGEGT. The library was produced with PCR. TCRdb records Illumina HiSeq 2500 as the sequencer. To normalize quantification of the TCRbeta repertoire, the TCR libraries were built with molecular barcoding that relied on unique molecular identifiers. TCRdb reprocessing: public reads trimmed at Q25 with fastp, clones called with MiXCR, in-frame beta chains kept. Here each entry gathers all rows of one CDR3 protein and keeps the most common genes and DNA. Present in this sample are more than 400,000 distinct CDR3 sequences, roughly 43% of which were seen just once. In total, the top ten clones hold roughly 27% of the sample.

The sample's treatment or condition, from its label and the paper: allogeneic hematopoietic cell transplantation with graft depleted of TCRalphabeta T cells and CD19 B cells. The children who served as transplant recipients had been given grafts of TCRalphabeta/CD19-depleted allogeneic hematopoietic cells. This clonotype originated in a girl aged 2-15 years with aplastic anemia, due to receive a stem cell transplant. The sequences come from PBMCs, collected before TCRalphabeta/CD19-depleted stem cell transplant. In this chain, TRBV6-2 or TRBV6-3 is recombined with TRBJ1-5, with the D segment identity uncertain. The CDR3 sequence is CASRLSVAGQPQHF. At the DNA level, the sequence is TGTGCCAGCAGGTTATCCGTCGCTGGTCAGCCCCAGCATTTT.